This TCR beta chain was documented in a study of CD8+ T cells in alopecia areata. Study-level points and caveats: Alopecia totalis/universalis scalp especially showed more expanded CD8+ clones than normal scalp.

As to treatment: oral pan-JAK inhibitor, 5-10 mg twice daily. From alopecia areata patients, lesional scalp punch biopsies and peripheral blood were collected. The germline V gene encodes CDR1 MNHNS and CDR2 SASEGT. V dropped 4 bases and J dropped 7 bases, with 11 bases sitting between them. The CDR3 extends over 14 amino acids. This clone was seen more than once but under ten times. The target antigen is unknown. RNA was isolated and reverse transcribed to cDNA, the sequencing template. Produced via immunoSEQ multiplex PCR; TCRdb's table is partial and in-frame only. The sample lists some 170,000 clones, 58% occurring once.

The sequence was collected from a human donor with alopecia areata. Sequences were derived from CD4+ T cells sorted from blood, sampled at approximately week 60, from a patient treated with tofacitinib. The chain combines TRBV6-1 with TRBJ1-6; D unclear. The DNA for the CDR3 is TGTGCCAGCAGTGTTGGCAGGAGCAATTCACCCCTCCACTTT. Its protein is CASSVGRSNSPLHF.